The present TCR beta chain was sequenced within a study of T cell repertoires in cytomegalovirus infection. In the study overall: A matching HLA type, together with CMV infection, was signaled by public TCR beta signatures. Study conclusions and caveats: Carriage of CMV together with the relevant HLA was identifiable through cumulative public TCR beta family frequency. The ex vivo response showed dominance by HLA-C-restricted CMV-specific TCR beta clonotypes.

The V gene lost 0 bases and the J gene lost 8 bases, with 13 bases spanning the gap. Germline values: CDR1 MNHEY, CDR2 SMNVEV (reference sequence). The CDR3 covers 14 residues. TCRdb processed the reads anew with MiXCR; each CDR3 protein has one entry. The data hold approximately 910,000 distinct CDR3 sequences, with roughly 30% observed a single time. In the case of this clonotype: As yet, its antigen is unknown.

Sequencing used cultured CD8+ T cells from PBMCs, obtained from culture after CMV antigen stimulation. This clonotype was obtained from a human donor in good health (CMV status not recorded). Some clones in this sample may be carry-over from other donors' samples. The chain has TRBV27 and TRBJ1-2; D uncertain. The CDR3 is CASSLSIRSRGYTF. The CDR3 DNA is TGTGCCAGCAGTTTATCGATTAGGTCGCGGGGCTACACCTTC.